These 25 T cell receptor beta chains were all obtained from the same sample, sequenced in a study of shared clonotypes between healthy human individuals. Sequencing was performed with immunoSEQ multiplex PCR; in TCRdb, only in-frame clones are kept and a portion is missing. The repertoire includes over a million clones, about 77% of them detected once, and around 1.5% sits in the top ten. The specimen was memory CD4+ T cells sorted from blood. The subset is: CD45RA-negative fraction. All receptors derive from a man between 18 and 29 years old in good health.

As to this clone: The sample holds other DNA sequences that translate to the same CDR3. The chain uses TRBV7-2 and TRBJ1-3; TRBD1 aligns across 7 bases. The CDR3 totals 16 residues. Germline values: CDR1 SGHTA, CDR2 FQGNSA. V gave up 1 base and J gave up 1 base; unmatched junction bases: 4. The CDR3 here is CASSLGDRVSGNTIYF. In DNA, the CDR3 is TGTGCCAGCAGCTTAGGTGACAGGGTTTCTGGAAACACCATATATTTT. The full variable domain, rest sourced from reference TRBV7-2 and TRBJ1-3, is GAGVSQSPSNKVTEKGKDVELRCDPISGHTALYWYRQSLGQGLEFLIYFQGNSAPDKSGLPSDRFSAERTGGSVSTLTIQRTQQEDSAVYLCASSLGDRVSGNTIYFGEGSWLTVV.

This clone was detected once. V gene TRBV19 combines with J gene TRBJ2-6, with 9 positions matching TRBD1. The CDR3 spans 16 residues. CDR1 is LNHDA and CDR2 is SQIVND in the germline V gene (reference sequence). Germline trimming cut 4 bases from V and 4 bases from J; bases unmatched to any gene: 5. CDR3 nucleotides: TGTGCCAGTAGTAGGGGGACAGGGTTCGGGGCCAACGTCCTGACTTTC. This codes for CASSRGTGFGANVLTF.

The chain is built from TRBV7-9 and TRBJ2-5, with D possibly being TRBD1 (6 bases). Looked up from germline, CDR1 is SEHNR and CDR2 is FQNEAQ (reference sequence). V lost 2 bases and J lost 3, with 10 bases in between. This CDR3 is 14 amino acids long. The CDR3 is CASSLIAGEETQYF. The CDR3 DNA follows: TGTGCCAGCAGCTTAATAGCAGGGGAAGAGACCCAGTACTTC.

The chain has TRBV6-5 and TRBJ1-1, with D possibly matching TRBD1 (6 bases). In germline, CDR1 is MNHEY, CDR2 SVGAGI. V lost 0 bases and J lost 0, with 11 bases in between. The CDR3 loop spans 16 amino acids. The CDR3 DNA follows: TGTGCCAGCAGTTACTCCGGGGGCACTATGAACACTGAAGCTTTCTTT. Protein product: CASSYSGGTMNTEAFF.

This chain links TRBV29-1 with TRBJ1-3; weak D call: TRBD1 (5 bases). Trimming cost V 0 bases and J 1 base, with 10 bases left between them. This CDR3 contains 15 residues. Germline CDR1 is SQVTM and CDR2 is ANQGSEA. The CDR3 is CSVEDLGASGNTIYF. The DNA for the CDR3 is TGCAGCGTTGAAGATTTAGGGGCATCTGGAAACACCATATATTTT. The whole variable domain, filled in from reference TRBV29-1 and TRBJ1-3, reads SAVISQKPSRDICQRGTSLTIQCQVDSQVTMMFWYRQQPGQSLTLIATANQGSEATYESGFVIDKFPISRPNLTFSTLTVSNMSPEDSSIYLCSVEDLGASGNTIYFGEGSWLTVV.

The J gene is TRBJ2-1, the V gene TRBV11-1; a possible D gene is TRBD2 (6 bases). Germline assignment: CDR1 SGHAT and CDR2 FQDESV (reference sequence). With 5 bases removed from V and 6 bases from J, the gap between germline ends came to 14 bases. The CDR3 runs to 14 residues. Here the CDR3 DNA reads TGTGCCAGCAGCAAACCGGGACTGCTCAATGAGCAGTTCTTC. Translated: CASSKPGLLNEQFF.

This clone showed up many times. The CDR3 protein is CASSYNTGNEQFF. CDR3 sequence (DNA): TGTGCCAGCAGTTATAACACTGGCAATGAGCAGTTCTTC. V is TRBV6-5 and J is TRBJ2-1; no clear D. This CDR3 has 13 amino acids. Trimming took off 3 bases at V and 6 bases at J, with 9 bases between the two ends. Germline CDR1 reads MNHEY; CDR2 reads SVGAGI.

V and J are TRBV9 and TRBJ1-2; D is unresolved. Germline V gene sequence: CDR1 SGDLS, CDR2 YYNGEE. Trimming stripped 3 bases from V and 6 bases from J, with 12 bases between. The CDR3 extends over 13 amino acids. CDR3 sequence reads: CASSARVRDGYTF. In DNA form, the CDR3 reads TGTGCCAGCAGCGCGAGGGTGAGGGATGGCTACACCTTC. Full variable domain (missing parts from reference TRBV9 and TRBJ1-2): DSGVTQTPKHLITATGQRVTLRCSPRSGDLSVYWYQQSLDQGLQFLIQYYNGEERAKGNILERFSAQQFPDLHSELNLSSLELGDSALYFCASSARVRDGYTFGSGTRLTVV.

The CDR3 nucleotides are TGTGCCAGCAGTGATGAACGGACCGGGGAGCTGTTTTTT. It is translated as CASSDERTGELFF. This chain uses TRBV2 with TRBJ2-2; D gene uncertain. The germline V gene encodes CDR1 SNHLY and CDR2 FYNNEI. V was trimmed by 3 bases and J by 5 bases, leaving 7 bases between them. CDR3 length equals 13 residues.

This clone was detected many times. This sample also contains other DNA sequences that code for the same CDR3. CDR3 amino acids: CASSLAGGDGYTF. CDR3 in DNA: TGCGCCAGCAGCTTGGCAGGGGGCGATGGCTACACCTTC. The chain has TRBV5-1 and TRBJ1-2; TRBD1 agrees at 8 bases. The V and J ends lost 0 bases and 6 bases, in that order; junction bases with no gene match: 1. The length of the CDR3 is 13 residues. Germline loops: CDR1 SGHRS, CDR2 YFSETQ. Full variable domain (outside the CDR3, taken from reference TRBV5-1 and TRBJ1-2): KAGVTQTPRYLIKTRGQQVTLSCSPISGHRSVSWYQQTPGQGLQFLFEYFSETQRNKGNFPGRFSGRQFSNSRSEMNVSTLELGDSALYLCASSLAGGDGYTFGSGTRLTVV.

The rearrangement joins TRBV5-1 to TRBJ2-7; D may be TRBD1 (6 bases). CDR1 SGHRS and CDR2 YFSETQ come from the germline V gene. The V and J ends lost 5 bases and 4 bases respectively, with 19 bases between them. This CDR3 region has 15 residues. CDR3 DNA: TGCGCCAGCAGTCGTTCCGGGACACCTTCGTACGAGCAGTACTTC. Encoded protein: CASSRSGTPSYEQYF.

The rearrangement links TRBV30 to TRBJ1-1; 7 bases are a match to TRBD1. The V and J ends lost 0 bases and 4 bases, in that order; junction bases with no gene match: 8. The germline CDR1 and CDR2 sequences are GTSNPN and SVGIG (reference sequence). The CDR3 runs to 15 residues. The CDR3 protein is CAWSVSLGQSTEAFF. The CDR3 nucleotides are TGTGCCTGGAGTGTAAGTTTGGGACAGTCCACTGAAGCTTTCTTT. Filled out from reference TRBV30 and TRBJ1-1, the complete variable domain reads SQTIHQWPATLVQPVGSPLSLECTVEGTSNPNLYWYRQAAGRGLQLLFYSVGIGQISSEVPQNLSASRPQDRQFILSSKKLLLSDSGFYLCAWSVSLGQSTEAFFGQGTRLTVV.

This sequence joins TRBV29-1 and TRBJ2-5; the match to TRBD2 covers 10 bases. The trim removed 3 bases at V and 4 bases at J, leaving 5 bases unmatched. The germline CDR1 and CDR2 sequences are SQVTM and ANQGSEA. This CDR3 comprises 14 residues. DNA for the CDR3: TGCAGCGTTGATGGATGGACTAGCGGAGAGACCCAGTACTTC. Translated: CSVDGWTSGETQYF.

V usage is TRBV4-1 and J usage is TRBJ2-2; TRBD2 matches 10 bases. The CDR3 length is 17 residues. The V gene's germline CDR1 is MGHRA and CDR2 YSYEKL. The trim removed 0 bases at V and 7 bases at J, leaving 8 bases unmatched. Here the CDR3 reads CASSQDPLAGADGELFF. The CDR3 coding sequence is TGCGCCAGCAGCCAAGATCCCCTAGCGGGGGCGGACGGGGAGCTGTTTTTT.

This clone showed up many times. The rearrangement uses TRBV6-5 and TRBJ2-7; D remains unclear. Germline CDR1 reads MNHEY; CDR2 reads SVGAGI. The CDR3 has 15 residues. Trimming removed 5 bases at V and 2 bases at J, with 16 bases between. CDR3 loop: CASSPGTAITYEQYF. The CDR3 bases are TGTGCCAGCAGTCCAGGCACAGCTATCACCTACGAGCAGTACTTC.

As regards this clone: An end of the junction differs from the germline gene, which may be a read error. The gene calls are TRBV7-7 and TRBJ1-5; D gene uncertain. This CDR3 is built from 13 residues. CDR1 is SSHAT, CDR2 FNYEAQ, per germline (reference sequence). Here the CDR3 reads CASSLALNQPQHF. The CDR3 DNA sequence: TGTGCTAGCAGCTTAGCCCTCAATCAGCCCCAGCATTTT. Full variable domain (outside the CDR3, taken from reference TRBV7-7 and TRBJ1-5): GAGVSQSPRYKVTKRGQDVTLRCDPISSHATLYWYQQALGQGPEFLTYFNYEAQPDKSGLPSDRFSAERPEGSISTLTIQRTEQRDSAMYRCASSLALNQPQHFGDGTRLSIL.

The chain carries TRBV5-1 and TRBJ2-1; maybe TRBD2 (5 bases). Deletions cut 0 bases from V and 8 bases from J, with 15 bases between. The CDR3 consists of 15 residues. Germline loops: CDR1 SGHRS, CDR2 YFSETQ. The CDR3 here is CASSLVLGVRDEQFF. The CDR3, as DNA: TGCGCCAGCAGCTTGGTATTGGGAGTTAGGGATGAGCAGTTCTTC. The variable domain in full, with the rest retrieved from reference TRBV5-1 and TRBJ2-1, is KAGVTQTPRYLIKTRGQQVTLSCSPISGHRSVSWYQQTPGQGLQFLFEYFSETQRNKGNFPGRFSGRQFSNSRSEMNVSTLELGDSALYLCASSLVLGVRDEQFFGPGTRLTVL.

The chain has TRBV18 and TRBJ1-3; D not certain. Trimming took off 2 bases at V and 0 bases at J, with 11 bases between the two ends. CDR3 length: 16 residues. The germline CDR1 and CDR2 sequences are KGHSH and LQKENI. Here the CDR3 DNA reads TGTGCCAGCTCACCAGAGAACGGAGGCTCTGGAAACACCATATATTTT. Translating gives CASSPENGGSGNTIYF.

The rearrangement uses TRBV11-2 and TRBJ2-2; D might be TRBD1 (5 bases). Per the germline V gene, CDR1 is SGHAT and CDR2 is FQNNGV. V was cut by 0 bases and J by 3 bases, with 11 bases left in between. The CDR3 runs to 16 residues. The CDR3 nucleotides are TGTGCCAGCAGCTTAGAAGGGGCCAGATACACCGGGGAGCTGTTTTTT. This translates into CASSLEGARYTGELFF. The full variable domain, rest sourced from reference TRBV11-2 and TRBJ2-2, is EAGVAQSPRYKIIEKRQSVAFWCNPISGHATLYWYQQILGQGPKLLIQFQNNGVVDDSQLPKDRFSAERLKGVDSTLKIQPAKLEDSAVYLCASSLEGARYTGELFFGEGSRLTVL.

This clone was detected only once. The chain combines TRBV2 with TRBJ1-5, with 7 nucleotides matching TRBD1. The CDR3 is 14 residues long. Germline lookup yields CDR1 SNHLY and CDR2 FYNNEI. V was clipped by 3 bases and J by 5 bases; unmatched bases: 4. The CDR3: CASSDRQGYQPQHF. DNA of the CDR3: TGTGCCAGCAGTGACCGACAGGGCTATCAGCCCCAGCATTTT.

To note about this clone: Other DNA sequences within the sample encode an identical CDR3. V usage is TRBV18 and J usage is TRBJ1-5, with TRBD1 matching 7 bases. The germline CDR1 and CDR2 sequences are KGHSH and LQKENI. This CDR3 contains 16 residues. Trimming removed 3 bases from V and 2 bases from J; junction bases left unmatched: 7. CDR3 in amino acids: CASSPRQGEGNQPQHF. Written as DNA, the CDR3 is TGTGCCAGCTCACCGAGGCAGGGGGAAGGCAATCAGCCCCAGCATTTT.

The chain joins TRBV11-2 to TRBJ2-4; the D is unclear. This CDR3 has 12 residues. Deletions cut 3 bases from V and 5 bases from J, with 5 bases between. Germline loops: CDR1 SGHAT, CDR2 FQNNGV. CDR3 sequence reads: CASSFTENIQYF. CDR3 DNA sequence: TGTGCCAGCAGCTTTACAGAAAACATTCAGTACTTC. The whole variable domain, remainder taken from reference TRBV11-2 and TRBJ2-4, is EAGVAQSPRYKIIEKRQSVAFWCNPISGHATLYWYQQILGQGPKLLIQFQNNGVVDDSQLPKDRFSAERLKGVDSTLKIQPAKLEDSAVYLCASSFTENIQYFGAGTRLSVL.

The V call is TRBV14, the J call TRBJ2-3, with TRBD1 as a possible D gene (5 bases). CDR3 length: 16 residues. V was pared by 4 bases and J by 3 bases, with 17 bases between. Germline V lookup: CDR1 SGHDN, CDR2 FVKESK. CDR3 nucleotides: TGTGCCAGCAGCCCCATGCGGCAGGGCCTGACAGATACGCAGTATTTT. Translated, it gives CASSPMRQGLTDTQYF.

CDR3 in DNA: TGTGCCAGCAGTACCCTCGTTATAACTTACAATGAGCAGTTCTTC. Translation gives CASSTLVITYNEQFF. The J gene is TRBJ2-1, the V gene TRBV6-7, with D uncertain. TRBV6-7 counts as an open reading frame of uncertain function. The CDR3 sequence is 15 residues long. V was pared by 5 bases and J by 4 bases, with 15 bases between.

V is TRBV9 and J is TRBJ2-5; unclear D gene. The ends were cut back, 3 bases at V and 2 bases at J, with 11 bases in the middle. The CDR3 spans 14 residues. CDR1 and CDR2 (germline): SGDLS, YYNGEE. The CDR3 sequence is CASSGTGRQETQYF. As DNA, the CDR3 is TGTGCCAGCAGCGGCACGGGCCGACAAGAGACCCAGTACTTC.